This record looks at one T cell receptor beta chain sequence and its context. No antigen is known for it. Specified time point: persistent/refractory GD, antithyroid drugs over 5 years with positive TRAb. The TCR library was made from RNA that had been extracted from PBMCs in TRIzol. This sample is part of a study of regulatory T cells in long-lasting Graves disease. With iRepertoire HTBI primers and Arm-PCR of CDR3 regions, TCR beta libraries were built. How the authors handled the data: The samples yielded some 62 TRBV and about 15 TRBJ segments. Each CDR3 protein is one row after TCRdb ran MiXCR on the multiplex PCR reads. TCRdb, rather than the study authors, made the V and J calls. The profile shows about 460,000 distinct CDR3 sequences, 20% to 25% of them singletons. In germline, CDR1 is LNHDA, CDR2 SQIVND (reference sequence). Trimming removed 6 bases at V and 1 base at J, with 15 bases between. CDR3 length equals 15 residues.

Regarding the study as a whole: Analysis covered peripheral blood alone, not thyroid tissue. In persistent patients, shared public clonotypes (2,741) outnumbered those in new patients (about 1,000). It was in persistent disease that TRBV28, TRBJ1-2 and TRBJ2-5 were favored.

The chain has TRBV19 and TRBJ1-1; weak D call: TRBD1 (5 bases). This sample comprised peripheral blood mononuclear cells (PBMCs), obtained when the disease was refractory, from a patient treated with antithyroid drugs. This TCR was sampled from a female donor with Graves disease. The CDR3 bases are TGTGCCAGTAGCCGGAGACAGTCCGAGAACACTGAAGCTTTCTTT. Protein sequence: CASSRRQSENTEAFF.